In its sample, the clone carrying this T cell receptor (beta chain) was seen a few times. Its antigen is unknown. These data are taken from a study of cytomegalovirus exposure and HLA in healthy donors. Study findings and constraints: Researchers catalogued around 150 TCR beta chains as cytomegalovirus-associated.

Repertoires were generated with immunoSEQ multiplex PCR, while TCRdb's copy carries only in-frame clones and drops some. Found here are around 190,000 clones, roughly 85% of them singletons; the top ten hold 15% to 20%. Trimming took 11 bases from V and 4 from J, leaving 17 bases between them. The CDR3 is 14 residues long. Germline lookup yields CDR1 MNHNS and CDR2 SASEGT. This sequence joins TRBV6-1 and TRBJ2-2, with D possibly being TRBD1 (5 bases). The source is a man between 18 and 29 years old in good health and CMV-seropositive. The sequencing input was PBMCs. CDR3 in amino acids: CACRQQTRTGELFF. The CDR3 region has the DNA TGTGCCTGCCGACAGCAGACCCGCACCGGGGAGCTGTTTTTT.